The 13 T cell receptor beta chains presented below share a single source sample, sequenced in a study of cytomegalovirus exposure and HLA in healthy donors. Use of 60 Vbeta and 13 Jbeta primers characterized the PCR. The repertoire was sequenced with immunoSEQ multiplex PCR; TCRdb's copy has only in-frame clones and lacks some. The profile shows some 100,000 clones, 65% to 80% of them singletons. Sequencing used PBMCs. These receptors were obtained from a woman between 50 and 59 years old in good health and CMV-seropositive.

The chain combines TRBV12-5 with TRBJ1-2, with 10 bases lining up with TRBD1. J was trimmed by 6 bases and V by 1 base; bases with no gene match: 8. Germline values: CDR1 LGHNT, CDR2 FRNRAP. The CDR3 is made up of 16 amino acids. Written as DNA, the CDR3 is TGTGCTAGTGGTTTGGCAGGGGGACAGGGGAGGGATGGCTACACCTTC. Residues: CASGLAGGQGRDGYTF. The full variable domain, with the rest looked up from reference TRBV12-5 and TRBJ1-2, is DARVTQTPRHKVTEMGQEVTMRCQPILGHNTVFWYRQTMMQGLELLAYFRNRAPLDDSGMPKDRFSAEMPDATLATLKIQPSEPRDSAVYFCASGLAGGQGRDGYTFGSGTRLTVV.

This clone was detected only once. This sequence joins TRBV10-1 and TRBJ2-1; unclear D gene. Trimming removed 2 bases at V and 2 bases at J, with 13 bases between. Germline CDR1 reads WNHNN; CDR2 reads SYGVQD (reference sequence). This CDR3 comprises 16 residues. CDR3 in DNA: TGCGCCAGCAGTGAGAGGCGGCAAGCTCCCTACAATGAGCAGTTCTTC. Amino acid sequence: CASSERRQAPYNEQFF.

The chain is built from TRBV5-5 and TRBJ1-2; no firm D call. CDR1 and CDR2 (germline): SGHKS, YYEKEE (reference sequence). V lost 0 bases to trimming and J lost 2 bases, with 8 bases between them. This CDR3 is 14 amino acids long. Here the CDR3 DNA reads TGTGCCAGCAGCTTGGCCGGCGGAAACTATGGCTACACCTTC. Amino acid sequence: CASSLAGGNYGYTF. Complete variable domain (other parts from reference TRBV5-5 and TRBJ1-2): DAGVTQSPTHLIKTRGQQVTLRCSPISGHKSVSWYQQVLGQGPQFIFQYYEKEERGRGNFPDRFSARQFPNYSSELNVNALLLGDSALYLCASSLAGGNYGYTFGSGTRLTVV.

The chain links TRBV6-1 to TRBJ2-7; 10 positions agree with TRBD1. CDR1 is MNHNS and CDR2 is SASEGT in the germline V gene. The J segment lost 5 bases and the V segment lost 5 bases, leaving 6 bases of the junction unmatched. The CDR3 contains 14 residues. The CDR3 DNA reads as TGTGCCAGCAGTCTTGACAGGGGGCGGGACGAGCAGTACTTC. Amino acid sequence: CASSLDRGRDEQYF.

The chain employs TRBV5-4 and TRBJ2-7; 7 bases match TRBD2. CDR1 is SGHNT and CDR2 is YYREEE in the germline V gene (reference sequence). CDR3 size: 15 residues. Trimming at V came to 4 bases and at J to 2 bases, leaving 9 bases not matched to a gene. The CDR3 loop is CASSLGKSGAYEQYF. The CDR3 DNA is TGTGCCAGCAGCCTGGGGAAGAGCGGGGCCTACGAGCAGTACTTC.

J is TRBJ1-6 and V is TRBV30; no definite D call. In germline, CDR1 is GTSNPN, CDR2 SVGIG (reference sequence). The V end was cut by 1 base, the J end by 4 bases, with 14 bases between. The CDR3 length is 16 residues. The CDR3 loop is CAWSERVFPYNSPLHF. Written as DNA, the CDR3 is TGTGCCTGGAGTGAGCGGGTTTTCCCTTATAATTCACCCCTCCACTTT.

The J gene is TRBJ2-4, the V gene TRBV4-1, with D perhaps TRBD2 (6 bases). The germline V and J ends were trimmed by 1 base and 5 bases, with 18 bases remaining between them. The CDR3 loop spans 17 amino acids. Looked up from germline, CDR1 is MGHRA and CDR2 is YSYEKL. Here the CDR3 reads CASSQGVIRGGENIQYF. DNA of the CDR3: TGCGCCAGCAGCCAAGGGGTAATCCGGGGAGGTGAAAACATTCAGTACTTC.

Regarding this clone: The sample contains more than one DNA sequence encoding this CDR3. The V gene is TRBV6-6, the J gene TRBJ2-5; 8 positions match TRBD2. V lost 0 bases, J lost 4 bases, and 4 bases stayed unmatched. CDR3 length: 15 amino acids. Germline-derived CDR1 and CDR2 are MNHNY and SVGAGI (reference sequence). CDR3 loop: CASSYSSGGGETQYF. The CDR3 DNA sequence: TGTGCCAGCAGTTACTCGAGCGGGGGCGGAGAGACCCAGTACTTC.

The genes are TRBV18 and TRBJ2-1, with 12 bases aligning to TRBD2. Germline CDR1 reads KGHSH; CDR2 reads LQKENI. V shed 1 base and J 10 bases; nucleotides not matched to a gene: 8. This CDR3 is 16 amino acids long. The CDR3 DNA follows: TGTGCCAGCTCACCACAACTAGCGGGGGGACTTAACGAGCAGTTCTTC. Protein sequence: CASSPQLAGGLNEQFF.

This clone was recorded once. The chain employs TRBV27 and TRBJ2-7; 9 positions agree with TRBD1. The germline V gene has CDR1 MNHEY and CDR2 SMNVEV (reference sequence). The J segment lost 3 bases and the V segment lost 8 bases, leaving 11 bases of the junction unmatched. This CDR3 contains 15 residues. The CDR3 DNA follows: TGTGCCAGCCACCCAAGACAGGGGGTGGGCTACGAGCAGTACTTC. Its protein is CASHPRQGVGYEQYF.

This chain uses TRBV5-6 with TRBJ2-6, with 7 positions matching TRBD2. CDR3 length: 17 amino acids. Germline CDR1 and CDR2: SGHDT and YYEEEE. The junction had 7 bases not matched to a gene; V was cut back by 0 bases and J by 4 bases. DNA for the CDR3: TGTGCCAGCAGCTTGGTGACTAGCTCGTGGGGGGCCAACGTCCTGACTTTC. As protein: CASSLVTSSWGANVLTF. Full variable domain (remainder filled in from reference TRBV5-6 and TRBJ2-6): DAGVTQSPTHLIKTRGQQVTLRCSPKSGHDTVSWYQQALGQGPQFIFQYYEEEERQRGNFPDRFSGHQFPNYSSELNVNALLLGDSALYLCASSLVTSSWGANVLTFGAGSRLTVL.

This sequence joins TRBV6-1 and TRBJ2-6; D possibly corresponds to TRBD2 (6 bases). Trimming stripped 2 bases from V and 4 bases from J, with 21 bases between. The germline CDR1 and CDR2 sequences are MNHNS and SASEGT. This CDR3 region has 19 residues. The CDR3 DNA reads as TGTGCCAGCAGTGAAACGGGACTTCTCAAAACCGCGGGGGCCAACGTCCTGACTTTC. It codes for CASSETGLLKTAGANVLTF.

The DNA for the CDR3 is TGTGCCAGCAGCTCCACCGAATACGAGCAGTACTTC. Translating gives CASSSTEYEQYF. This chain uses TRBV7-8 with TRBJ2-5; D uncertain. With the DNA end fitting TRBJ2-7 better, the J assignment may be wrong. The germline V gene encodes CDR1 SGHVS and CDR2 FQNEAQ. The CDR3 is made up of 12 amino acids.